This T cell receptor beta chain stems from a study of T cells in Graves' hyperthyroidism and ophthalmopathy. Study-wide points: A model of 13 V-J features distinguished ophthalmopathy from stable hyperthyroidism.

Regions amplified from RNA transcripts were the TCR beta CDR3 regions. The HTBI primer set served for first-round RT-PCR of the TCR CDR3. TCRdb analysed the multiplex PCR reads with MiXCR anew, one entry per CDR3 protein. The sample lists roughly 350,000 distinct CDR3 sequences; about 14% were seen once. The V gene's germline CDR1 is MDHEN and CDR2 SYDVKM. This CDR3 has 16 residues. V dropped 5 bases and J dropped 2; count of bases not matched to a gene: 9. In this sample, this clonotype turned up many times. The antigen is unknown. The genes are TRBV28 and TRBJ2-3; 8 bases fit TRBD2. This clonotype originated in a woman aged 25 to 39 with Graves' ophthalmopathy. Sequencing was done on a sample of blood. The CDR3 DNA is TGTGCCAGCAGTGGCGCCTCTAGCGGGTACACAGATACGCAGTATTTT. Translating gives CASSGASSGYTDTQYF.